The clone carrying this TCR beta chain showed up many times. Antigen specificity is unknown. This sample was taken from a study of neurological immune-mediated disorders. Whole-study findings and limits: One related-CDR3 cluster, identified by phylogenetic grouping, held the repertoires of 18 of 34 multiple sclerosis patients and was a possible signature.

From 15-18 subjects, over 190 million TCR-beta sequences were obtained in each sequencing run. From the 5' RACE reads, TCRdb called clonotypes with MiXCR, one entry per CDR3 protein. The sample includes over 50,000 distinct CDR3 sequences, around 5% of them seen just once. The sample comprised PBMCs. The TCR originated in a human donor with multiple sclerosis. The donor label of this sample is uncertain.

The CDR3 DNA is TGTGCCAGCAGCGCAGGGATTTACACTGAAGCTTTCTTT. It translates to CASSAGIYTEAFF. The V and J genes are TRBV6-4 and TRBJ1-1; the D gene is possibly TRBD1 (5 bases). Germline V gives CDR1 MRHNA, CDR2 SNTAGT. V was clipped by 6 bases and J by 3 bases, with 11 bases between them. This CDR3 spans 13 amino acids.